A single T cell receptor (beta chain) is shown here with its context. This record belongs to a study of shared clonotypes between healthy human individuals. TCRdb's copy holds only in-frame clones and misses some; the assay was immunoSEQ multiplex PCR. The table lists under 1,900,000 clones, 98% of them singletons, with over 0.3% in the top ten. Germline loops: CDR1 SGHNT, CDR2 YYREEE (reference sequence). V was trimmed by 0 bases and J by 3 bases, leaving 13 bases between them. The length of the CDR3 is 16 residues. Sequenced material: naive CD4+ T cells sorted from blood. Subset specified: CD45RA+ positively selected. The receptor was derived from a man aged 25-45 years in good health. The V call is TRBV5-4, the J call TRBJ2-1; weak D call: TRBD2 (6 bases). This CDR3 is CASSLVWGGGYNEQFF. Written as DNA, the CDR3 is TGTGCCAGCAGCTTGGTGTGGGGAGGTGGCTACAATGAGCAGTTCTTC.